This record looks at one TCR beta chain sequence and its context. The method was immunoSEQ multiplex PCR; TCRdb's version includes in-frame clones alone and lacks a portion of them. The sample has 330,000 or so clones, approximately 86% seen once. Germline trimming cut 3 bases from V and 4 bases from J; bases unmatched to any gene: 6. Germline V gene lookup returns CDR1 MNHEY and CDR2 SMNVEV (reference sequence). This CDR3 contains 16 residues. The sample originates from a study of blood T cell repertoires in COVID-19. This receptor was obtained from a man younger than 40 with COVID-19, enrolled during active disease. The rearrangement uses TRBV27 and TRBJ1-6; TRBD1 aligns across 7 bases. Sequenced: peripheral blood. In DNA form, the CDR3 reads TGTGCCAGCAGTTTCAGCAGGGGGGATTATAATTCACCCCTCCACTTT. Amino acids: CASSFSRGDYNSPLHF.